This T cell receptor (beta chain) is from a study of OX40 agonist ivuxolimab in advanced cancers. The ends were cut back, 6 bases at V and 1 base at J, with 16 bases in the middle. CDR1 and CDR2 (germline): SNHLY, FYNNEI. CDR3 size: 15 residues. The table came from immunoSEQ multiplex PCR; TCRdb's copy has only in-frame clones and leaves some out. The profile covers 75,000 to 100,000 clones, with approximately 92% appearing a single time and less than 3.5% taken by the ten largest. Samples of blood were obtained at baseline, on cycle 4 day 1, and on cycle 7 day 1. The receptor was isolated from an adult with an advanced solid tumor such as melanoma, head and neck, liver or kidney cancer. V usage is TRBV2 and J usage is TRBJ2-7, with D possibly being TRBD1 or TRBD2 (6 bases each). Here the sequenced sample was CD4+ or CD8+ T cells sorted from blood, taken in a trial of the OX40 agonist ivuxolimab. This CDR3 is CASRTRGTPSYEQYF. Written as DNA, the CDR3 is TGTGCCAGCAGGACTCGCGGGACACCATCCTACGAGCAGTACTTC. The full variable domain, with the rest looked up from reference TRBV2 and TRBJ2-7, is EPEVTQTPSHQVTQMGQEVILRCVPISNHLYFYWYRQILGQKVEFLVSFYNNEISEKSEIFDDQFSVERPDGSNFTLKIRSTKLEDSAMYFCASRTRGTPSYEQYFGPGTRLTVT.